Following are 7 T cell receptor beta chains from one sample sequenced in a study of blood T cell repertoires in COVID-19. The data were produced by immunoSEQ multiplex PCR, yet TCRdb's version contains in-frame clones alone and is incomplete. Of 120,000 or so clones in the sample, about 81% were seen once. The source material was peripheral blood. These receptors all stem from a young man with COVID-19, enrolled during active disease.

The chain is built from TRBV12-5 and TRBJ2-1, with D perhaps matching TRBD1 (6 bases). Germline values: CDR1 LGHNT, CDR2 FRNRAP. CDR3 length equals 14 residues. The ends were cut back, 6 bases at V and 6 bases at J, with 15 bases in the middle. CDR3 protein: CASGAFHRVNEQFF. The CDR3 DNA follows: TGTGCTAGTGGAGCCTTTCACAGGGTCAATGAGCAGTTCTTC.

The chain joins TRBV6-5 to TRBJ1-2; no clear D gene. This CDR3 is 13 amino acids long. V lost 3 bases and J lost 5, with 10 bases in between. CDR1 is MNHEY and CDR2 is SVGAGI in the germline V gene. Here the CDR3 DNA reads TGTGCCAGCAGTTATACCCAGGCATATGGCTACACCTTC. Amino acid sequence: CASSYTQAYGYTF.

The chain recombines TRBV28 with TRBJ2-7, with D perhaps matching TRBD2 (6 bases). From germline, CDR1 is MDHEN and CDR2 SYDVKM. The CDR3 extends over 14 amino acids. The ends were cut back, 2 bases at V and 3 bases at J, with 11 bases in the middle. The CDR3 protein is CASSLGTGFYEQYF. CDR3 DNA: TGTGCCAGCAGTTTAGGGACTGGTTTCTACGAGCAGTACTTC.

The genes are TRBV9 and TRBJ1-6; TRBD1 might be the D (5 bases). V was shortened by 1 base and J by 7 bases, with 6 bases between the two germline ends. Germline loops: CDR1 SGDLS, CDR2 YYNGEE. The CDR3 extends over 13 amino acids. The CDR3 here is CASSVQGNSPLHF. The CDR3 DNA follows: TGTGCCAGCAGCGTACAGGGAAATTCACCCCTCCACTTT.

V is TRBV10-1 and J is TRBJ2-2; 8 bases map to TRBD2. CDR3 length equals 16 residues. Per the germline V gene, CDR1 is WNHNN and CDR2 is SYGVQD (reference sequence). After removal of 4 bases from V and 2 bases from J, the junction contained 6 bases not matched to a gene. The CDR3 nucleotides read TGCGCCAGCAGTGTCGCTAGCGGGTTAAACACCGGGGAGCTGTTTTTT. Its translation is CASSVASGLNTGELFF.

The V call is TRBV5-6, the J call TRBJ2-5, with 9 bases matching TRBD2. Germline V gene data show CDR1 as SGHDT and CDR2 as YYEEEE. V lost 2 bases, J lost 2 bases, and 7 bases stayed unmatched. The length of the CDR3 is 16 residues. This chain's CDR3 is CASSLGTSLAQETQYF. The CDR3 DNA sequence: TGTGCCAGCAGCTTAGGGACTAGCTTGGCGCAAGAGACCCAGTACTTC. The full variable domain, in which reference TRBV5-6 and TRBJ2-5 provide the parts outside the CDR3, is DAGVTQSPTHLIKTRGQQVTLRCSPKSGHDTVSWYQQALGQGPQFIFQYYEEEERQRGNFPDRFSGHQFPNYSSELNVNALLLGDSALYLCASSLGTSLAQETQYFGPGTRLLVL.

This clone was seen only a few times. The CDR3 region has the DNA TGTGCCAGCAGCTTAGGTACAGGGGTAGATGGCTACACCTTC. This translates into CASSLGTGVDGYTF. The gene calls are TRBV11-3 and TRBJ1-2, with TRBD1 identical over 7 bases. V shed 1 base, J shed 6 bases, and the junction held 5 bases outside the gene matches. Looked up from germline, CDR1 is SGHNT and CDR2 is YENEEA. The CDR3 totals 14 residues.